One and the same sample provided the 27 T cell receptor beta chains below, sequenced in a study of brain T cells in children with intractable seizures. Measured with immunoSEQ multiplex PCR; TCRdb has only the in-frame clones, and not every one. Of more than 40,000 clones in the sample, around nine tenths are singletons; the top ten hold roughly 6%. The specimen comprised peripheral blood, sampled at surgery. The source is a girl aged 2-10 years with tuberous sclerosis and intractable seizures.

The rearrangement uses TRBV4-1 and TRBJ2-6, with 9 bases aligning to TRBD1. The V gene's germline CDR1 is MGHRA and CDR2 YSYEKL. V lost 4 bases, J lost 0 bases, and 4 bases stayed unmatched. The CDR3 has 17 amino acids. The CDR3 nucleotides are TGCGCCAGCAGCCGGGACAGGGATTTCTCTGGGGCCAACGTCCTGACTTTC. It yields the protein CASSRDRDFSGANVLTF.

The chain recombines TRBV5-6 with TRBJ2-5, with D unclear. The CDR3 totals 13 residues. Per the germline V gene, CDR1 is SGHDT and CDR2 is YYEEEE. V shed 0 bases and J shed 0 bases, with 3 bases lying between them. This CDR3 is CASSLGNQETQYF. As DNA, the CDR3 is TGTGCCAGCAGCTTGGGTAACCAAGAGACCCAGTACTTC. The full variable domain, rest sourced from reference TRBV5-6 and TRBJ2-5, is DAGVTQSPTHLIKTRGQQVTLRCSPKSGHDTVSWYQQALGQGPQFIFQYYEEEERQRGNFPDRFSGHQFPNYSSELNVNALLLGDSALYLCASSLGNQETQYFGPGTRLLVL.

This chain uses TRBV19 with TRBJ1-1; tentative D call: TRBD1 (6 bases). V was pared by 2 bases and J by 4 bases, with 20 bases between. CDR1 LNHDA and CDR2 SQIVND come from the germline V gene (reference sequence). The CDR3 has 17 residues. In DNA form, the CDR3 reads TGTGCCAGTAGTATACTCCTGAAAGGGGGAAGAGGCACTGAAGCTTTCTTT. Translation: CASSILLKGGRGTEAFF.

V and J are TRBV28 and TRBJ2-4; D may be TRBD2 (5 bases). Trimming removed 6 bases at V and 0 bases at J, with 12 bases between. This CDR3 comprises 15 residues. Germline V gene sequence: CDR1 MDHEN, CDR2 SYDVKM. The CDR3 protein is CASSRTLLAKNIQYF. CDR3 DNA: TGTGCCAGCAGCAGGACTTTGCTAGCCAAAAACATTCAGTACTTC.

This clone was detected once. This rearrangement joins TRBV20-1 to TRBJ2-1; D is uncertain. The V and J ends lost 0 bases and 7 bases respectively, with 1 base between them. Germline CDR1 DFQATT, CDR2 SNEGSKA (reference sequence). CDR3 size: 10 residues. CDR3 nucleotides: TGCAGTGCTAGAGAGAATGAGCAGTTCTTC. Amino acids: CSARENEQFF.

The J gene is TRBJ1-5, the V gene TRBV27; TRBD1 agrees at 9 bases. V shed 6 bases and J 0 bases; nucleotides not matched to a gene: 12. The CDR3 is made up of 18 amino acids. Germline CDR1 MNHEY, CDR2 SMNVEV (reference sequence). The CDR3 DNA follows: TGTGCCAGCAGGATAACAGGGGGCCCGTCTTATAGCAATCAGCCCCAGCATTTT. Amino acid sequence: CASRITGGPSYSNQPQHF.

This clone was seen a single time. This chain connects TRBV4-2 to TRBJ2-3; TRBD2 matches 10 bases. Germline trimming cut 3 bases from V and 2 bases from J; bases unmatched to any gene: 5. This CDR3 comprises 16 residues. The germline V gene encodes CDR1 LGHNA and CDR2 YNFKEQ. The CDR3 spells CASSQASGGDTDTQYF. The CDR3 DNA follows: TGTGCCAGCAGCCAGGCTAGCGGGGGAGACACAGATACGCAGTATTTT.

The V and J genes are TRBV28 and TRBJ1-1; 7 bases align to TRBD1. The CDR3 consists of 15 residues. CDR1 MDHEN and CDR2 SYDVKM come from the germline V gene. The ends lost 3 bases at V and 0 bases at J; junction bases unmatched: 4. The CDR3 loop is CASSFSTGVNTEAFF. CDR3 DNA sequence: TGTGCCAGCAGTTTCTCAACAGGGGTGAACACTGAAGCTTTCTTT.

The V and J genes are TRBV7-9 and TRBJ1-1; TRBD1 matches at 12 bases. This CDR3 is 17 amino acids long. Germline assignment: CDR1 SEHNR and CDR2 FQNEAQ (reference sequence). Losses at the gene ends were 5 bases for V and 4 bases for J; bases not matched to a gene: 11. The CDR3 loop reads CASSPWTGTGGLTEAFF. In nucleotides, the CDR3 is TGTGCCAGCAGCCCCTGGACCGGGACAGGGGGCCTCACTGAAGCTTTCTTT.

V gene TRBV6-2 or TRBV6-3 combines with J gene TRBJ1-3, with a weak D call TRBD1 (5 bases). V was trimmed by 0 bases and J by 0 bases, leaving 9 bases between them. The CDR3 runs 16 residues. The V gene's germline CDR1 is MNHEY and CDR2 SVGEGT. The CDR3 coding sequence is TGTGCCAGCAGTTACTCAAGGGGTCGCTCTGGAAACACCATATATTTT. Translated: CASSYSRGRSGNTIYF.

This clone was recorded once. The V and J genes are TRBV5-6 and TRBJ2-1, with 10 bases fitting TRBD2. This CDR3 spans 15 amino acids. Germline CDR1 is SGHDT and CDR2 is YYEEEE. With 3 bases clipped from V and 2 bases from J, the junction kept 2 bases outside the gene matches. This CDR3 reads CASSSGLAAYNEQFF. In DNA form, the CDR3 reads TGTGCCAGCAGCTCAGGACTAGCGGCCTACAATGAGCAGTTCTTC.

The chain couples TRBV5-1 to TRBJ1-1, with 7 bases lining up with TRBD1. Germline V gene sequence: CDR1 SGHRS, CDR2 YFSETQ. Trimming cost V 4 bases and J 5 bases; bases outside gene matches: 8. This CDR3 is 14 amino acids long. The CDR3 sequence is CASSQAGGKTEAFF. CDR3 sequence (DNA): TGCGCCAGCAGCCAAGCAGGGGGAAAGACTGAAGCTTTCTTT. The full variable domain, with the rest looked up from reference TRBV5-1 and TRBJ1-1, is KAGVTQTPRYLIKTRGQQVTLSCSPISGHRSVSWYQQTPGQGLQFLFEYFSETQRNKGNFPGRFSGRQFSNSRSEMNVSTLELGDSALYLCASSQAGGKTEAFFGQGTRLTVV.

The J gene is TRBJ1-5, the V gene TRBV4-2; D perhaps matches TRBD1 (6 bases). CDR3 length: 18 amino acids. In germline, CDR1 is LGHNA, CDR2 YNFKEQ. Trimming pared 0 bases from V and 0 bases from J, leaving 15 bases between. CDR3: CASSQDRGPGYSNQPQHF. In nucleotides, the CDR3 is TGTGCCAGCAGCCAAGACAGGGGCCCGGGGTATAGCAATCAGCCCCAGCATTTT.

DNA for the CDR3: TGTGCCAGCAGGCATTTCTCTGGAAACACCATATATTTT. It encodes CASRHFSGNTIYF. V and J are TRBV6-5 and TRBJ1-3, with no clear D. V was pared by 6 bases and J by 0 bases, with 6 bases between. Germline V gives CDR1 MNHEY, CDR2 SVGAGI. The CDR3 runs 13 residues.

This chain joins TRBV3-1 (or the pseudogene TRBV3-2) and TRBJ1-3; D perhaps matches TRBD1 (5 bases). The CDR3 sequence is 14 residues long. Germline CDR1 LGHDT, CDR2 YNNKEL (reference sequence). The V and J ends lost 5 bases and 6 bases respectively, with 14 bases between them. CDR3 loop: CASSGGSRANTIYF. CDR3 DNA sequence: TGTGCCAGCAGCGGGGGTTCTCGGGCAAACACCATATATTTT.

In DNA form, the CDR3 reads TGTGCCAGCAGCTTAGCGAGGGCGGCAGGGAGGATGAACACTGAAGCTTTCTTT. Translation: CASSLARAAGRMNTEAFF. V and J are TRBV7-2 and TRBJ1-1; D may be TRBD1 (5 bases). The CDR3 extends over 18 amino acids. V was pared by 0 bases and J by 0 bases, with 17 bases between. Germline CDR1 SGHTA, CDR2 FQGNSA.

This chain links TRBV7-8 with TRBJ1-2; D is unresolved. Germline loops: CDR1 SGHVS, CDR2 FQNEAQ. This CDR3 has 13 amino acids. The V gene lost 5 bases and the J gene lost 5 bases, with 12 bases spanning the gap. This chain's CDR3 is CASSQDGIYGYTF. For the CDR3, the DNA is TGTGCCAGCAGCCAAGATGGGATTTATGGCTACACCTTC.

The chain carries TRBV6-6 and TRBJ2-2, with 10 bases identical to TRBD2. Germline V gene sequence: CDR1 MNHNY, CDR2 SVGAGI (reference sequence). The junction had 6 bases not matched to a gene; V was cut back by 5 bases and J by 6 bases. The CDR3 loop spans 15 amino acids. The CDR3 DNA reads as TGTGCCAGCAGTAGAGTTAGCGGGGGGCCCGGGGAGCTGTTTTTT. Protein sequence: CASSRVSGGPGELFF.

J is TRBJ1-2 and V is TRBV6-5, with 7 positions matching TRBD1. The CDR3 length is 13 residues. Unmatched junction bases numbered 8, after V lost 10 bases and J lost 3 bases. Germline V gene data show CDR1 as MNHEY and CDR2 as SVGAGI. The CDR3 nucleotides read TGTGCCACCTCGGGACAGAGCTACTATGGCTACACCTTC. It translates to CATSGQSYYGYTF.

The V gene is TRBV15, the J gene TRBJ1-3, with TRBD1 as a possible D gene (5 bases). The CDR3 runs 16 residues. Germline V lookup: CDR1 LNHNV, CDR2 YYDKDF (reference sequence). V shed 2 bases and J shed 4 bases, with 15 bases lying between them. The DNA of the CDR3 is TGTGCCACCAGCAGATCCCTACTAGGGGAAGGAAACACCATATATTTT. Translation: CATSRSLLGEGNTIYF. Full variable domain (outside the CDR3, taken from reference TRBV15 and TRBJ1-3): DAMVIQNPRYQVTQFGKPVTLSCSQTLNHNVMYWYQQKSSQAPKLLFHYYDKDFNNEADTPDNFQSRRPNTSFCFLDIRSPGLGDTAMYLCATSRSLLGEGNTIYFGEGSWLTVV.

The V and J genes are TRBV4-2 and TRBJ1-5; perhaps TRBD1 as D (5 bases). V was shortened by 0 bases and J by 0 bases, with 12 bases between the two germline ends. The germline CDR1 and CDR2 sequences are LGHNA and YNFKEQ. The length of the CDR3 is 17 residues. CDR3 nucleotides: TGTGCCAGCAGCCAAGAGGCGACAGCTTATAGCAATCAGCCCCAGCATTTT. This codes for CASSQEATAYSNQPQHF.

This chain links TRBV2 with TRBJ1-5; D may be TRBD1 (6 bases). V lost 6 bases, J lost 8 bases, and 20 bases lay in between. The CDR3 has 15 residues. Germline V gene data show CDR1 as SNHLY and CDR2 as FYNNEI. CDR3 bases: TGTGCCAGCAGGTCGATACAGGGAGGTATGGAGCCCCAGCATTTT. Amino acid sequence: CASRSIQGGMEPQHF. The variable domain in full, completed from reference TRBV2 and TRBJ1-5, reads EPEVTQTPSHQVTQMGQEVILRCVPISNHLYFYWYRQILGQKVEFLVSFYNNEISEKSEIFDDQFSVERPDGSNFTLKIRSTKLEDSAMYFCASRSIQGGMEPQHFGDGTRLSIL.

The rearrangement links TRBV7-9 to TRBJ1-5; no firm D call. Germline-derived CDR1 and CDR2 are SEHNR and FQNEAQ (reference sequence). The CDR3 has 15 residues. The V and J ends lost 5 bases and 0 bases respectively, with 11 bases between them. This CDR3 is CASSMDSYSNQPQHF. For the CDR3, the DNA is TGTGCCAGCAGCATGGACTCCTATAGCAATCAGCCCCAGCATTTT.

The genes are TRBV6-5 and TRBJ1-2; TRBD1 is a possible D gene (5 bases). This CDR3 is built from 14 residues. V lost 5 bases and J lost 8, with 18 bases in between. Per the germline V gene, CDR1 is MNHEY and CDR2 is SVGAGI. CDR3 DNA: TGTGCCAGCAGTCAAACCCGGGACGCCAGGGGCTACACCTTC. Its translation: CASSQTRDARGYTF.

The chain carries TRBV19 and TRBJ1-2; TRBD1 is a possible D gene (5 bases). The CDR3 runs to 15 residues. Per germline, CDR1 LNHDA and CDR2 SQIVND (reference sequence). With 7 bases removed from V and 4 bases from J, the gap between germline ends came to 19 bases. The CDR3 coding sequence is TGTGCCAGTATTCCCGAGAGGGGAAAGGGCTATGGCTACACCTTC. Encoded protein: CASIPERGKGYGYTF.

The J gene is TRBJ1-1, the V gene TRBV11-2; maybe TRBD1 (6 bases). V gave up 8 bases and J gave up 1 base, with 11 bases separating them. Germline V gene data show CDR1 as SGHAT and CDR2 as FQNNGV. The CDR3 loop spans 13 amino acids. CDR3: CASGQQGNTEAFF. CDR3 coding DNA: TGTGCCAGCGGCCAACAGGGGAACACTGAAGCTTTCTTT. The entire variable domain, with the rest obtained from reference TRBV11-2 and TRBJ1-1, is as follows: EAGVAQSPRYKIIEKRQSVAFWCNPISGHATLYWYQQILGQGPKLLIQFQNNGVVDDSQLPKDRFSAERLKGVDSTLKIQPAKLEDSAVYLCASGQQGNTEAFFGQGTRLTVV.

In its sample, this clone was seen once. J is TRBJ2-5 and V is TRBV7-3; 7 bases line up with TRBD2. Trimming at V came to 0 bases and at J to 1 base, leaving 2 bases not matched to a gene. This CDR3 has 15 residues. Germline lookup yields CDR1 SGHTA and CDR2 FQGTGA. For the CDR3, the DNA is TGTGCCAGCAGCTTAACGGGGGGGTCCCAAGAGACCCAGTACTTC. Translation gives CASSLTGGSQETQYF.